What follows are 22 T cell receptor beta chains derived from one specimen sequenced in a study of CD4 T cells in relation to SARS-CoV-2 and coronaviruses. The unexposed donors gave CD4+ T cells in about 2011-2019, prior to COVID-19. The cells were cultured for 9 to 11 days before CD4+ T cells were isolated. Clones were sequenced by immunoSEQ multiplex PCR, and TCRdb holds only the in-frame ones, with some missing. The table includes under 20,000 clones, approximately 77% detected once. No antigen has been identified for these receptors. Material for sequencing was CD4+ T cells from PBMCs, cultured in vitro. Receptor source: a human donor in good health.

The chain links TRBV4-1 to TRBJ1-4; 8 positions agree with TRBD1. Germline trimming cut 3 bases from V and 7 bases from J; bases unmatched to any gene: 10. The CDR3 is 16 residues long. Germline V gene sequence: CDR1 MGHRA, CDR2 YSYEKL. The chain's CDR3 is CASSQSAPGGFEKLFF. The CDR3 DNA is TGCGCCAGCAGCCAGAGTGCCCCAGGGGGCTTTGAAAAACTGTTTTTT.

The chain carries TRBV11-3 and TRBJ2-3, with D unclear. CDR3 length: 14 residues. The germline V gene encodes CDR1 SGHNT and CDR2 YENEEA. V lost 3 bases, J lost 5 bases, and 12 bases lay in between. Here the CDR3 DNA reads TGTGCCAGCAGCTTCGGGCAGCATGGAGATACGCAGTATTTT. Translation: CASSFGQHGDTQYF.

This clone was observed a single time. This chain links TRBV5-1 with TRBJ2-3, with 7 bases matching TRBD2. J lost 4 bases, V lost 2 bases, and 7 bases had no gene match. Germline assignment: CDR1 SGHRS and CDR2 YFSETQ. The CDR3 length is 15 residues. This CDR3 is CASSFFGGGADTQYF. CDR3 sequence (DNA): TGCGCCAGCAGCTTTTTTGGGGGGGGTGCAGATACGCAGTATTTT.

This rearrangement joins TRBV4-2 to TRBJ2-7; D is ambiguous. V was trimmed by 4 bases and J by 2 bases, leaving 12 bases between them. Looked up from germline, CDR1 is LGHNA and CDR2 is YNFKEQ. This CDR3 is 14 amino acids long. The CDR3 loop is CASSPSGPPYEQYF. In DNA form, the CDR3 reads TGTGCCAGCAGCCCGTCCGGGCCTCCCTACGAGCAGTACTTC.

CDR3 protein: CASSLAGEQYF. In DNA, the CDR3 is TGTGCCAGCAGCCTCGCGGGCGAGCAGTACTTC. This chain links TRBV7-9 with TRBJ2-7; D is possibly TRBD2 (5 bases). Deletions cut 5 bases from V and 6 bases from J, with 8 bases between. The CDR3 consists of 11 residues. Germline CDR1 and CDR2: SEHNR and FQNEAQ (reference sequence).

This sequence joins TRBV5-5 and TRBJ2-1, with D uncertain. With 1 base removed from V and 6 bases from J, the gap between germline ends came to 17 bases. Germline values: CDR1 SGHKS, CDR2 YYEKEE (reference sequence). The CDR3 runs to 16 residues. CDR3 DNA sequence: TGTGCCAGCAGCTTGTTCCTGTCTTCCTCGGGCAATGAGCAGTTCTTC. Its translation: CASSLFLSSSGNEQFF.

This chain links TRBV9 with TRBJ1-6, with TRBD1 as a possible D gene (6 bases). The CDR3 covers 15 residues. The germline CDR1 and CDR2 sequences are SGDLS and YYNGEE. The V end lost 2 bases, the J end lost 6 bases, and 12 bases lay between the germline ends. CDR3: CASSVRPGANSPLHF. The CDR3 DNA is TGTGCCAGCAGCGTGCGGCCGGGGGCTAATTCACCCCTCCACTTT.

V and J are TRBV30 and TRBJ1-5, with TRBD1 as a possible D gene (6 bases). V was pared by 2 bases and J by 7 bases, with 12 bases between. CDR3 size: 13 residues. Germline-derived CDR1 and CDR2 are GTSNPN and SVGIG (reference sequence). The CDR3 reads CAWSPHRVQPQHF. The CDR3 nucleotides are TGTGCCTGGAGTCCCCACAGGGTACAGCCCCAGCATTTT. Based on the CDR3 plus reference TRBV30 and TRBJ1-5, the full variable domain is SQTIHQWPATLVQPVGSPLSLECTVEGTSNPNLYWYRQAAGRGLQLLFYSVGIGQISSEVPQNLSASRPQDRQFILSSKKLLLSDSGFYLCAWSPHRVQPQHFGDGTRLSIL.

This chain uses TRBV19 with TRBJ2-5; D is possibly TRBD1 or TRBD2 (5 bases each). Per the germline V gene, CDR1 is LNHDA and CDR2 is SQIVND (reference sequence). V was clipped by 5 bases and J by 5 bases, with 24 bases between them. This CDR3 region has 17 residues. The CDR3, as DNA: TGTGCCAGTAGTGAGACCACAGGACTTGTAGTTAGGGAGACCCAGTACTTC. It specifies CASSETTGLVVRETQYF.

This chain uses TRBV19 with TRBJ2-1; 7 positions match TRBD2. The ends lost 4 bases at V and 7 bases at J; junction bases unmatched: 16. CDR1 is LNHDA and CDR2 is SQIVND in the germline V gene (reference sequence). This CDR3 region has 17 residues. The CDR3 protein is CASSTGKTSPLWNEQFF. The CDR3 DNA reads TGTGCCAGTAGTACCGGCAAGACTAGCCCCCTGTGGAATGAGCAGTTCTTC.

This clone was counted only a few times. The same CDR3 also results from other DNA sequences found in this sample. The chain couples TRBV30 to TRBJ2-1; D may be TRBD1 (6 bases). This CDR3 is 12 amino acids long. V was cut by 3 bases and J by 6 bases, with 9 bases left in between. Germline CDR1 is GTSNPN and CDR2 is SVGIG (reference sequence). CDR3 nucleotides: TGTGCCTGGAGGCTAGGGGGCAATGAGCAGTTCTTC. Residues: CAWRLGGNEQFF.

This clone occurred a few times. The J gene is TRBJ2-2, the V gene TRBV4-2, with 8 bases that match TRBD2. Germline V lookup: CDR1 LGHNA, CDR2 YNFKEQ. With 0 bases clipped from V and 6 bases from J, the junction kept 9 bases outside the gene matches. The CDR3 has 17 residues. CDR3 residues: CASSQDRASGLAGELFF. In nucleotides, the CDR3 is TGTGCCAGCAGCCAAGATAGGGCTAGCGGGCTTGCCGGGGAGCTGTTTTTT.

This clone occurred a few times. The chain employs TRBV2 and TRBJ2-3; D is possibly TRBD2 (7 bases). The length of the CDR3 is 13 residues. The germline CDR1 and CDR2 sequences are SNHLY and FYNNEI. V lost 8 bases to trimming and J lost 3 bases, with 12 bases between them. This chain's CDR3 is CASSGGRTDTQYF. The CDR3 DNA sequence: TGTGCCAGCTCGGGGGGCCGAACAGATACGCAGTATTTT.

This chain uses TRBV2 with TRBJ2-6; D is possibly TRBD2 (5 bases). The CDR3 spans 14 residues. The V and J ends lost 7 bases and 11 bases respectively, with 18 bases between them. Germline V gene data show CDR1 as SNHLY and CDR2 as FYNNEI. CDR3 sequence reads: CASNHPGMLYVLTF. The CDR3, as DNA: TGTGCCAGCAATCATCCGGGGATGCTGTACGTCCTGACTTTC.

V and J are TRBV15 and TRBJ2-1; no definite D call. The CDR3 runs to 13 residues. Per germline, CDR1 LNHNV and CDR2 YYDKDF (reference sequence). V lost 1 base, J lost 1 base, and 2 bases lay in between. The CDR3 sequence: CATSRGSYNEQFF. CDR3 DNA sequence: TGTGCCACCAGCAGAGGTTCCTACAATGAGCAGTTCTTC.

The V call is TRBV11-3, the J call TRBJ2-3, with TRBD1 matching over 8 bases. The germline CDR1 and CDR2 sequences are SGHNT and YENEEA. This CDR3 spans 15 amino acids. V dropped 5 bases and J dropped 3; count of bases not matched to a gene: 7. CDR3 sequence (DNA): TGTGCCAGCAGCGACGGACAGGGAGCTACAGATACGCAGTATTTT. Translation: CASSDGQGATDTQYF.

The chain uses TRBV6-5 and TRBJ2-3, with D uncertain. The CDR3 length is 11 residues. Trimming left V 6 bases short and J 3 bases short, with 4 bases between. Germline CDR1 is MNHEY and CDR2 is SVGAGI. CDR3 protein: CASRLTDTQYF. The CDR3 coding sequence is TGTGCCAGCAGGCTGACAGATACGCAGTATTTT.

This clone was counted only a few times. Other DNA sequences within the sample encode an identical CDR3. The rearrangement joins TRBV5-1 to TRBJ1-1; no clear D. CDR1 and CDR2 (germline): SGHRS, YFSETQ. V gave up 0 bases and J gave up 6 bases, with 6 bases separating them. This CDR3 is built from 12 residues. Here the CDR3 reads CASSLEGSEAFF. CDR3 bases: TGCGCCAGCAGCTTGGAGGGATCTGAAGCTTTCTTT.

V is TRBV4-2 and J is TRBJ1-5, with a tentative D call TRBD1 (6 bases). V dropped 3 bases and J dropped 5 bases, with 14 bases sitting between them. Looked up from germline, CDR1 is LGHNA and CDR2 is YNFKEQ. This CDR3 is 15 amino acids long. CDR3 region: CASSQDSQFDQPQHF. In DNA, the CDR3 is TGTGCCAGCAGCCAGGACAGCCAATTTGATCAGCCCCAGCATTTT.

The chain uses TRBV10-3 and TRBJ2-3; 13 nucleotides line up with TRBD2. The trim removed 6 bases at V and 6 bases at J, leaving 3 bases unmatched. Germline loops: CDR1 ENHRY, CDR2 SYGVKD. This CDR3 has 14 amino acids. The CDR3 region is CAIRGLAGVDTQYF. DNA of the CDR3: TGTGCCATCAGAGGACTAGCGGGAGTGGATACGCAGTATTTT.

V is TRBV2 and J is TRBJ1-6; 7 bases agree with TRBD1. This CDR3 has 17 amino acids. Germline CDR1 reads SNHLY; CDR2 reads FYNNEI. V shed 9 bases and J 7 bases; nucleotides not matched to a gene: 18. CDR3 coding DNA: TGTGCCAGTTATCTCGCCTCTAGCACAGGGGAAAATTCACCCCTCCACTTT. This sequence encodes CASYLASSTGENSPLHF. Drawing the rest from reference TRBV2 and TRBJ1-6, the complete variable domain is EPEVTQTPSHQVTQMGQEVILRCVPISNHLYFYWYRQILGQKVEFLVSFYNNEISEKSEIFDDQFSVERPDGSNFTLKIRSTKLEDSAMYFCASYLASSTGENSPLHFGNGTRLTVT.

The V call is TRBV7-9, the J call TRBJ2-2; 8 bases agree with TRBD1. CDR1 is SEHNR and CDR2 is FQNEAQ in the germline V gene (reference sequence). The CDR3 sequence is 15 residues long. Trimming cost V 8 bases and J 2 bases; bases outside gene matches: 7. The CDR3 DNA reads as TGTGCCAGCGGACAGGGTGCTAAAAACACCGGGGAGCTGTTTTTT. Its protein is CASGQGAKNTGELFF.